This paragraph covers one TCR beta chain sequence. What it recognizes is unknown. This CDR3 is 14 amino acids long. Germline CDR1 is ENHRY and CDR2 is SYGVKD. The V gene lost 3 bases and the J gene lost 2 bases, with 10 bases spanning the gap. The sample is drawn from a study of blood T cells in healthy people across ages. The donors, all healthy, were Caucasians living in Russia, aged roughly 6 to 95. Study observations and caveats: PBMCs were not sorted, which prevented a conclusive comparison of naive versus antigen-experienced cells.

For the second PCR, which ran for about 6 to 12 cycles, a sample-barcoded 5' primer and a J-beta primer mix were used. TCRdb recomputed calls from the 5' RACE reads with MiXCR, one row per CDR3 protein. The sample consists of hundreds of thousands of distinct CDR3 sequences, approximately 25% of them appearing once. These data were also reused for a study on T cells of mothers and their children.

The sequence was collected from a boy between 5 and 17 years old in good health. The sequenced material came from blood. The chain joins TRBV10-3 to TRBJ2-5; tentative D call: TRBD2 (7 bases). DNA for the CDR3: TGTGCCATCAGTGAAGGGGGAGGGCAAGAGACCCAGTACTTC. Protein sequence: CAISEGGGQETQYF.